Below are 5 T cell receptor beta chains sequenced from a single sample in a study of T cells in localized non-small cell lung cancer. The repertoire was sequenced with immunoSEQ multiplex PCR; TCRdb's copy has only in-frame clones and lacks some. The sample records 45,000 to 60,000 clones, more than 85% being singletons. Here the sequenced sample was PBMCs, taken before any cancer treatment. These receptors all come from a man aged 40 to 69 with stage II lung adenocarcinoma.

The chain combines TRBV9 with TRBJ1-2; tentative D call: TRBD1 (5 bases). From germline, CDR1 is SGDLS and CDR2 YYNGEE. This CDR3 spans 15 amino acids. V was cut by 1 base and J by 8 bases, with 18 bases left in between. CDR3 bases: TGTGCCAGCAGCGTAAGTGGGGGTGGATCTAGGGGCTACACCTTC. Translated: CASSVSGGGSRGYTF. Full variable domain (outside the CDR3, taken from reference TRBV9 and TRBJ1-2): DSGVTQTPKHLITATGQRVTLRCSPRSGDLSVYWYQQSLDQGLQFLIQYYNGEERAKGNILERFSAQQFPDLHSELNLSSLELGDSALYFCASSVSGGGSRGYTFGSGTRLTVV.

The chain joins TRBV7-9 to TRBJ1-1; D is unresolved. This CDR3 spans 12 amino acids. V gave up 1 base and J gave up 5 bases, with 5 bases separating them. Germline-derived CDR1 and CDR2 are SEHNR and FQNEAQ (reference sequence). CDR3 amino acids: CASSLGLTEAFF. DNA of the CDR3: TGTGCCAGCAGCTTAGGGTTGACTGAAGCTTTCTTT. The full variable domain, in which reference TRBV7-9 and TRBJ1-1 provide the parts outside the CDR3, is DTGVSQNPRHKITKRGQNVTFRCDPISEHNRLYWYRQTLGQGPEFLTYFQNEAQLEKSRLLSDRFSAERPKGSFSTLEIQRTEQGDSAMYLCASSLGLTEAFFGQGTRLTVV.

This clone has only one observation. V is TRBV1 and J is TRBJ2-1; TRBD2, the D gene given by the table, was not confirmed from the DNA. TRBV1 is a documented pseudogene. CDR3 size: 15 residues. The CDR3 loop reads CTSSQGLAGDNEQFF. DNA of the CDR3: TGCACCAGCAGCCAAGGACTAGCGGGGGACAATGAGCAGTTCTTC.

V and J are TRBV6-1 and TRBJ2-7, with D perhaps TRBD1 or TRBD2 (5 bases each). Germline CDR1 reads MNHNS; CDR2 reads SASEGT. This CDR3 spans 14 amino acids. Deletions cut 6 bases from V and 5 bases from J, with 17 bases between. The CDR3 bases are TGTGCCAGCAGCAGGTGGCAGGGAGTTAACGAGCAGTACGTC. Protein product: CASSRWQGVNEQYV.

CDR3 residues: CASSFSGETQYF. CDR3 nucleotides: TGTGCCAGCAGCTTTAGTGGAGAGACCCAGTACTTC. The gene calls are TRBV7-2 and TRBJ2-5; D not resolved. Per the germline V gene, CDR1 is SGHTA and CDR2 is FQGNSA. The CDR3 has 12 amino acids. V gave up 3 bases and J gave up 4 bases, with 6 bases separating them.